This note documents a single T cell receptor beta chain sequence. Its antigen is undetermined. This CDR3 has 12 residues. The germline CDR1 and CDR2 sequences are KGHSH and LQKENI. The V gene lost 9 bases and the J gene lost 2 bases, with 9 bases spanning the gap. PCR amplification relied on 60 Vbeta primers (plus 13 Jbeta primers). Sequencing used immunoSEQ multiplex PCR; TCRdb keeps in-frame clones, though not all of them. The sample contains over 90,000 clones, approximately 64% of which appear only once. The data were taken from a study of cytomegalovirus exposure and HLA in healthy donors. Points from the study as a whole: A later analysis found most CMV-associated TCR beta chains apparently HLA-restricted. Researchers counted some 150 TCR beta chains as cytomegalovirus-associated.

The chain has TRBV18 and TRBJ2-3; D is ambiguous. Sequencing was done on a sample of PBMCs. The clonotype comes from a woman aged 45-65 years in good health and CMV-seronegative. In DNA, the CDR3 is TGTGCCAGTTCCACCTACACAGATACGCAGTATTTT. Amino acids: CASSTYTDTQYF.